These 21 T cell receptor beta chains share one sample of origin, sequenced in a study of response to subunit inactivated influenza vaccine. TCRdb called the RT-PCR reads again in MiXCR, with one record for every CDR3 protein. This sample has about 800,000 distinct CDR3 sequences, with approximately 21% found just once. Sequencing was performed on PBMCs from blood, taken around 5 days after vaccination. The receptor set was obtained from a man aged 50-59 years who received an inactivated influenza vaccine.

This chain connects TRBV9 to TRBJ2-2; 7 bases are shared with TRBD1. The CDR3 sequence is 15 residues long. Per the germline V gene, CDR1 is SGDLS and CDR2 is YYNGEE. With V trimmed by 7 bases and J by 0 bases, 6 bases remained unmatched. DNA of the CDR3: TGTGCCAGCGCCCGAGGGGGCGCGAACACCGGGGAGCTGTTTTTT. It is translated as CASARGGANTGELFF.

This chain links TRBV5-1 with TRBJ1-3, with 8 bases identical to TRBD1. The germline CDR1 and CDR2 sequences are SGHRS and YFSETQ. J gave up 1 base and V 4 bases, and 7 bases lay outside the gene matches. This CDR3 comprises 16 residues. The CDR3: CASSMDRVQSGNTIYF. CDR3 in DNA: TGCGCCAGCAGCATGGACAGGGTCCAGTCTGGAAACACCATATATTTT. Looking up the rest from reference TRBV5-1 and TRBJ1-3 gives the full variable domain: KAGVTQTPRYLIKTRGQQVTLSCSPISGHRSVSWYQQTPGQGLQFLFEYFSETQRNKGNFPGRFSGRQFSNSRSEMNVSTLELGDSALYLCASSMDRVQSGNTIYFGEGSWLTVV.

The chain has TRBV4-3 and TRBJ2-3, with D tentatively TRBD2 (6 bases). Looked up from germline, CDR1 is LGHNA and CDR2 is YSLEER. With 0 bases removed from V and 3 bases from J, the gap between germline ends came to 13 bases. The CDR3 loop spans 16 amino acids. This CDR3 is CASSQDHGGNTDTQYF. CDR3 coding DNA: TGCGCCAGCAGCCAAGATCACGGCGGGAATACAGATACGCAGTATTTT.

This clonotype was observed a handful of times. CDR3: CASSQDRTGGPRGQFF. The CDR3 region has the DNA TGCGCCAGCAGCCAAGATAGAACGGGAGGCCCACGGGGGCAGTTCTTC. This sequence joins TRBV4-3 and TRBJ2-1, with 7 bases aligning to TRBD2. Germline values: CDR1 LGHNA, CDR2 YSLEER. The CDR3 spans 16 residues. V dropped 0 bases and J dropped 12; count of bases not matched to a gene: 14.

The rearrangement uses TRBV12-3 or TRBV12-4 and TRBJ2-1, with a tentative D call TRBD1 (5 bases). This CDR3 contains 18 residues. This CDR3 reads CTRSLANLRATSYNEQFF. The CDR3 nucleotides read TGTACCCGCAGTTTAGCTAATCTCAGGGCGACCTCCTACAATGAGCAGTTCTTC.

This clonotype was picked up a small number of times. The chain combines TRBV5-1 with TRBJ1-1, with D unresolved. V was cut by 0 bases and J by 4 bases, with 7 bases left in between. The germline V gene encodes CDR1 SGHRS and CDR2 YFSETQ. The CDR3 has 13 amino acids. The CDR3 protein is CASSLADGTEAFF. In nucleotides, the CDR3 is TGCGCCAGCAGCTTGGCGGACGGCACTGAAGCTTTCTTT.

The J gene is TRBJ1-4, the V gene TRBV7-2, with 7 positions matching TRBD1. The V segment lost 4 bases and the J segment 5 bases; nucleotides outside the gene matches: 7. The CDR3 length is 15 residues. Germline V gene sequence: CDR1 SGHTA, CDR2 FQGNSA. The CDR3 loop reads CASSSPGQRNEKLFF. The CDR3 DNA follows: TGTGCCAGCAGCTCTCCGGGACAGAGGAATGAAAAACTGTTTTTT.

The chain employs TRBV29-1 and TRBJ1-1, with TRBD1 matching over 7 bases. Trimming took 7 bases from V and 5 from J; bases not matched to a gene: 10. CDR1 is SQVTM and CDR2 is ANQGSEA in the germline V gene. The CDR3 runs to 13 residues. Here the CDR3 reads CSGIHRGGTEAFF. The CDR3 region has the DNA TGCAGCGGTATCCACAGGGGAGGGACTGAAGCTTTCTTT.

This clonotype was found a few times. The chain links TRBV20-1 to TRBJ2-1, with 8 positions matching TRBD2. The CDR3 runs to 14 residues. From germline, CDR1 is DFQATT and CDR2 SNEGSKA (reference sequence). V was pared by 3 bases and J by 8 bases, with 9 bases of the junction left unmatched. In nucleotides, the CDR3 is TGCAGTGCTAGCTCCGGGGGGGCCATCTATGAGCAGTTCTTC. Protein: CSASSGGAIYEQFF.

Ten or more counts support this clonotype. The V gene is TRBV28, the J gene TRBJ2-1, with D tentatively TRBD1 (5 bases). V was shortened by 3 bases and J by 5 bases, with 23 bases between the two germline ends. Germline V gene sequence: CDR1 MDHEN, CDR2 SYDVKM. The CDR3 totals 18 residues. The CDR3 loop is CASSFPTGFLDLNNEQFF. The CDR3 DNA reads as TGTGCCAGCAGTTTCCCCACAGGTTTCTTGGACCTGAACAATGAGCAGTTCTTC.

CDR3 residues: CSVEAGTITDTQYF. CDR3 sequence (DNA): TGCAGCGTGGAGGCCGGCACGATCACAGATACGCAGTATTTT. This rearrangement joins TRBV29-1 to TRBJ2-3, with TRBD2 as a possible D gene (5 bases). This CDR3 has 14 residues. V lost 6 bases to trimming and J lost 2 bases, with 15 bases between them. CDR1 is SQVTM and CDR2 is ANQGSEA in the germline V gene.

The V call is TRBV5-6, the J call TRBJ2-6, with TRBD1 matching 12 bases. The CDR3 covers 18 residues. Germline-derived CDR1 and CDR2 are SGHDT and YYEEEE. After removal of 1 base from V and 4 bases from J, the junction contained 6 bases not matched to a gene. CDR3 nucleotides: TGTGCCAGCAGCTTGAAGGGGACAGGGGGCGCCGGGGCCAACGTCCTGACTTTC. Translating gives CASSLKGTGGAGANVLTF. The variable domain in full, with the rest retrieved from reference TRBV5-6 and TRBJ2-6, is DAGVTQSPTHLIKTRGQQVTLRCSPKSGHDTVSWYQQALGQGPQFIFQYYEEEERQRGNFPDRFSGHQFPNYSSELNVNALLLGDSALYLCASSLKGTGGAGANVLTFGAGSRLTVL.

The chain uses TRBV7-2 and TRBJ1-2; D not resolved. Germline V gene lookup returns CDR1 SGHTA and CDR2 FQGNSA. Trimming cost V 5 bases and J 8 bases, with 9 bases left between them. This CDR3 has 11 residues. CDR3 residues: CASSEMGGYTF. In DNA form, the CDR3 reads TGTGCCAGCAGCGAGATGGGAGGCTACACCTTC.

V is TRBV9 and J is TRBJ2-1; D ambiguous. There are 15 residues in the CDR3. Trimming removed 0 bases from V and 0 bases from J, with 7 bases in between. Germline CDR1 is SGDLS and CDR2 is YYNGEE. The DNA for the CDR3 is TGTGCCAGCAGCGTAGAGGCCAGCTCCTACAATGAGCAGTTCTTC. Translated: CASSVEASSYNEQFF.

This chain links TRBV20-1 with TRBJ1-3, with 8 bases aligning to TRBD1. The germline CDR1 and CDR2 sequences are DFQATT and SNEGSKA (reference sequence). V was pared by 0 bases and J by 12 bases, with 7 bases of the junction left unmatched. This CDR3 comprises 13 residues. The CDR3 is CSARDSDRGYIYF. In DNA form, the CDR3 reads TGCAGTGCTAGAGATTCAGACAGGGGCTACATATATTTT.

This clonotype was found a few times. The chain couples TRBV7-8 to TRBJ2-5; D is unclear. Per germline, CDR1 SGHVS and CDR2 FQNEAQ. The CDR3 is 14 amino acids. V shed 3 bases and J shed 5 bases, with 13 bases lying between them. CDR3 sequence reads: CASSFGRLRETQYF. DNA of the CDR3: TGTGCCAGCAGCTTCGGACGCCTACGGGAGACCCAGTACTTC.

The rearrangement links TRBV21-1 to TRBJ2-6; the D call in the table, TRBD1, was not verified against the DNA. TRBV21-1 is described as a pseudogene. This CDR3 has 19 amino acids. Here the CDR3 DNA reads TGTGCCAGCAGCAAAGGCGGCCGACACATCCCGGCTGGGGCCAACGTCCTGACTTTC. It translates to CASSKGGRHIPAGANVLTF.

This chain connects TRBV15 to TRBJ1-2, with unresolved D. V lost 0 bases to trimming and J lost 4 bases, with 9 bases between them. The CDR3 is 14 amino acids. Germline V CDR1 and CDR2: LNHNV, YYDKDF (reference sequence). The CDR3 reads CATSRDLEGYGYTF. Written as DNA, the CDR3 is TGTGCCACCAGCAGAGATCTCGAGGGCTATGGCTACACCTTC.

V usage is TRBV3-1 and J usage is TRBJ2-1; D assignment may be TRBD1 or TRBD2 (5 bases each). Trimming left V 4 bases short and J 5 bases short, with 21 bases between. The CDR3 sequence is 17 residues long. Germline loops: CDR1 LGHDT, CDR2 YNNKEL (reference sequence). CDR3: CASSPSPGQGPNNEQFF. Written as DNA, the CDR3 is TGTGCCAGCAGCCCCTCCCCGGGGCAGGGTCCCAACAATGAGCAGTTCTTC.

CDR3 residues: CASSLATSSGELFF. The CDR3 coding sequence is TGTGCCAGCAGCTTAGCGACTAGTTCCGGGGAGCTGTTTTTT. This chain uses TRBV7-2 with TRBJ2-2; a possible D gene is TRBD2 (6 bases). The V end lost 0 bases, the J end lost 6 bases, and 8 bases lay between the germline ends. The CDR3 length is 14 residues. Germline CDR1 is SGHTA and CDR2 is FQGNSA.

This clonotype was picked up many times. CDR3 region: CAISENLGPETQYF. The CDR3 DNA sequence: TGTGCCATCAGTGAGAATCTGGGACCGGAGACCCAGTACTTC. This chain links TRBV10-3 with TRBJ2-5; tentatively, D is TRBD1 or TRBD2 (5 bases each). CDR3 size: 14 residues. V lost 2 bases, J lost 5 bases, and 12 bases lay in between. CDR1 is ENHRY, CDR2 SYGVKD, per germline.